One and the same sample provided the 29 T cell receptor beta chains below, sequenced in a study of CD4+ T cells in melanoma. The method was immunoSEQ multiplex PCR; TCRdb's version includes in-frame clones alone and lacks a portion of them. The sample consists of more than 110,000 clones, approximately 91% of them appearing once. The receptors derive from a human donor with melanoma.

The chain recombines TRBV7-2 with TRBJ1-4; no reliable D call. There are 13 residues in the CDR3. V was cut by 1 base and J by 11 bases, with 11 bases left in between. Germline V gene lookup returns CDR1 SGHTA and CDR2 FQGNSA. The CDR3 loop reads CASSLGSLGKLFF. The DNA of the CDR3 is TGTGCCAGCAGCTTAGGGTCCCTCGGGAAACTGTTTTTT.

The V and J genes are TRBV6-1 and TRBJ1-6; no clear D gene. Trimming took off 7 bases at V and 9 bases at J, with 16 bases between the two ends. The CDR3 consists of 14 residues. Germline-derived CDR1 and CDR2 are MNHNS and SASEGT. As DNA, the CDR3 is TGTGCCAGCACAGCGCGCAGCGGAGGTTCACCCCTCCACTTT. Translated: CASTARSGGSPLHF.

This chain connects TRBV6-5 to TRBJ1-6; D not resolved. CDR1 and CDR2 (germline): MNHEY, SVGAGI. Between the trimmed V and J ends, which lost 0 bases and 8 bases, there was a span of 11 bases. CDR3 length: 15 residues. CDR3 protein: CASSYSFGQDSPLHF. CDR3 coding DNA: TGTGCCAGCAGTTACTCATTTGGGCAGGATTCACCCCTCCACTTT.

The chain combines TRBV18 with TRBJ1-2, with 10 bases aligning to TRBD1. Germline V gene data show CDR1 as KGHSH and CDR2 as LQKENI. This CDR3 has 16 amino acids. V dropped 4 bases and J dropped 6; count of bases not matched to a gene: 11. The CDR3 is CASSLDVTGGPDGYTF. The CDR3 coding sequence is TGTGCCAGCTCACTGGATGTGACAGGGGGCCCTGATGGCTACACCTTC.

The chain has TRBV30 and TRBJ2-1; D gene unclear. CDR1 and CDR2 from the germline V gene are GTSNPN and SVGIG (reference sequence). The CDR3 length is 11 residues. Trimming left V 2 bases short and J 7 bases short, with 6 bases between. CDR3 DNA: TGTGCCTGGAGTCGAGTTAATGAGCAGTTCTTC. This translates into CAWSRVNEQFF.

The chain carries TRBV6-6 and TRBJ1-2; TRBD1 is a possible D gene (6 bases). Trimming cost V 4 bases and J 6 bases, with 15 bases left between them. Per germline, CDR1 MNHNY and CDR2 SVGAGI (reference sequence). The CDR3 is 14 amino acids. CDR3 coding DNA: TGTGCCAGCAGTTTCGGGGGCCTCTCGGATGGCTACACCTTC. It codes for CASSFGGLSDGYTF.

The rearrangement links TRBV7-6 to TRBJ2-7; a possible D gene is TRBD1 (6 bases). V was pared by 4 bases and J by 5 bases, with 12 bases between. There are 13 residues in the CDR3. Looked up from germline, CDR1 is SGHVS and CDR2 is FNYEAQ. The CDR3 bases are TGTGCCAGCAGCTCCAGGGGAACCCACGAGCAGTACTTC. Translating it yields CASSSRGTHEQYF.

The chain joins TRBV9 to TRBJ2-2; D gene uncertain. CDR3 length: 15 residues. CDR1 is SGDLS and CDR2 is YYNGEE in the germline V gene. V was clipped by 0 bases and J by 0 bases, with 6 bases between them. The CDR3 sequence is CASSVGRTNTGELFF. The DNA of the CDR3 is TGTGCCAGCAGCGTAGGTCGGACGAACACCGGGGAGCTGTTTTTT.

The gene calls are TRBV6-1 and TRBJ1-5; D gene ambiguous. V was trimmed by 3 bases and J by 3 bases, leaving 3 bases between them. The length of the CDR3 is 12 residues. CDR1 is MNHNS and CDR2 is SASEGT in the germline V gene. The CDR3 nucleotides are TGTGCCAGCAGTGAGGACAATCAGCCCCAGCATTTT. Translated, it gives CASSEDNQPQHF.

The chain combines TRBV9 with TRBJ2-3; TRBD2 matches 10 bases. The germline gives CDR1 SGDLS, CDR2 YYNGEE. The length of the CDR3 is 16 residues. The V and J ends lost 4 bases and 0 bases, in that order; junction bases with no gene match: 5. The CDR3 bases are TGTGCCAGCAGCTCAGCGGGGGGGTCGAGCACAGATACGCAGTATTTT. It translates to CASSSAGGSSTDTQYF. Complete variable domain (other parts from reference TRBV9 and TRBJ2-3): DSGVTQTPKHLITATGQRVTLRCSPRSGDLSVYWYQQSLDQGLQFLIQYYNGEERAKGNILERFSAQQFPDLHSELNLSSLELGDSALYFCASSSAGGSSTDTQYFGPGTRLTVL.

This chain links TRBV13 with TRBJ2-3; 8 positions agree with TRBD2. Germline V gene lookup returns CDR1 PRHDT and CDR2 FYEKMQ (reference sequence). There are 16 residues in the CDR3. V shed 4 bases, J shed 4 bases, and the junction held 10 bases outside the gene matches. The chain's CDR3 is CASSSLSGGGADTQYF. CDR3 DNA sequence: TGTGCCAGCAGCTCTCTCTCCGGGGGGGGTGCAGATACGCAGTATTTT.

This clone occurred a few times. V is TRBV5-1 and J is TRBJ1-1; 8 bases align to TRBD1. CDR3 length: 13 amino acids. Germline lookup yields CDR1 SGHRS and CDR2 YFSETQ. The V gene end was trimmed by 2 bases and the J gene end by 7 bases; junction bases not matched to a gene: 4. DNA of the CDR3: TGCGCCAGCAGCTTCAGGGGGCAAGGTGAAGCTTTCTTT. It is translated as CASSFRGQGEAFF. Complete variable domain (other parts from reference TRBV5-1 and TRBJ1-1): KAGVTQTPRYLIKTRGQQVTLSCSPISGHRSVSWYQQTPGQGLQFLFEYFSETQRNKGNFPGRFSGRQFSNSRSEMNVSTLELGDSALYLCASSFRGQGEAFFGQGTRLTVV.

The rearrangement joins TRBV18 to TRBJ2-7; TRBD1 agrees at 7 bases. CDR3 length equals 12 residues. Per the germline V gene, CDR1 is KGHSH and CDR2 is LQKENI. The J segment lost 2 bases and the V segment lost 6 bases, leaving 1 base of the junction unmatched. DNA of the CDR3: TGTGCCAGCTCGACAGGGACCTACGAGCAGTACTTC. Its translation is CASSTGTYEQYF.

The rearrangement links TRBV28 to TRBJ2-5; D not certain. Germline CDR1 MDHEN, CDR2 SYDVKM. CDR3 length equals 14 residues. V was cut by 4 bases and J by 5 bases, with 14 bases left in between. CDR3 sequence reads: CASSSPNLRETQYF. The CDR3 DNA sequence: TGTGCCAGCAGTTCCCCGAACCTCCGGGAGACCCAGTACTTC.

This chain uses TRBV5-1 with TRBJ1-2; D gene unclear. The length of the CDR3 is 14 residues. V lost 0 bases and J 3 bases, leaving 9 bases between the germline ends. Germline V CDR1 and CDR2: SGHRS, YFSETQ. The DNA of the CDR3 is TGCGCCAGCAGCTTGGAGGTGGCAGACTATGGCTACACCTTC. It is translated as CASSLEVADYGYTF.

This chain uses TRBV2 with TRBJ2-3; D may be TRBD2 (6 bases). CDR1 is SNHLY and CDR2 is FYNNEI in the germline V gene. The CDR3 totals 15 residues. V was shortened by 8 bases and J by 2 bases, with 17 bases between the two germline ends. The CDR3 DNA is TGTGCCAGCGAACCCGGACTAAAAGACACAGATACGCAGTATTTT. Protein sequence: CASEPGLKDTDTQYF.

This chain uses TRBV5-1 with TRBJ2-2, with a tentative D call TRBD1 (6 bases). Germline values: CDR1 SGHRS, CDR2 YFSETQ. The CDR3 loop spans 13 amino acids. V was pared by 10 bases and J by 3 bases, with 13 bases between. CDR3 coding DNA: TGCGCCGGAAGTCCAGGGGACACCGGGGAGCTGTTTTTT. Encoded protein: CAGSPGDTGELFF. The full variable domain, rest sourced from reference TRBV5-1 and TRBJ2-2, is KAGVTQTPRYLIKTRGQQVTLSCSPISGHRSVSWYQQTPGQGLQFLFEYFSETQRNKGNFPGRFSGRQFSNSRSEMNVSTLELGDSALYLCAGSPGDTGELFFGEGSRLTVL.

This chain links TRBV5-1 with TRBJ2-5, with 15 nucleotides matching TRBD2. V lost 4 bases to trimming and J lost 3 bases; unmatched junction nucleotides: 10. The CDR3 totals 18 residues. CDR1 is SGHRS, CDR2 YFSETQ, per germline. The CDR3 loop reads CASSAGLAGGPGEETQYF. The CDR3 region has the DNA TGCGCCAGCAGCGCTGGACTAGCGGGGGGGCCCGGGGAAGAGACCCAGTACTTC.

J is TRBJ2-5 and V is TRBV6-1; 7 nucleotides line up with TRBD1. CDR3 size: 15 residues. CDR1 is MNHNS, CDR2 SASEGT, per germline. The V gene end was trimmed by 7 bases and the J gene end by 5 bases; junction bases not matched to a gene: 13. CDR3 in DNA: TGTGCCAGCAATTGGGACAGCCTTGGGGAGGAGACCCAGTACTTC. It specifies CASNWDSLGEETQYF.

In its sample, this clone was seen a few times. The rearrangement links TRBV5-1 to TRBJ2-5; D is undetermined. The CDR3 has 14 residues. Germline lookup yields CDR1 SGHRS and CDR2 YFSETQ. V shed 3 bases and J shed 3 bases, with 12 bases lying between them. The CDR3 nucleotides are TGCGCCAGCAGCTCCCGGTCGGTGGAAGAGACCCAGTACTTC. Residues: CASSSRSVEETQYF.

This sequence joins TRBV5-6 and TRBJ2-5, with 9 positions matching TRBD2. Germline V gene data show CDR1 as SGHDT and CDR2 as YYEEEE. The CDR3 loop spans 15 amino acids. The trim removed 5 bases at V and 9 bases at J, leaving 14 bases unmatched. The CDR3: CASSRGSGGMGSQYF. Here the CDR3 DNA reads TGTGCCAGCAGTCGCGGCAGCGGGGGGATGGGGTCCCAGTACTTC.

The V and J genes are TRBV6-1 and TRBJ2-7, with D uncertain. The CDR3 length is 14 residues. Between the trimmed V and J ends, which lost 7 bases and 2 bases, there was a span of 15 bases. Germline lookup yields CDR1 MNHNS and CDR2 SASEGT. The CDR3 here is CASMIIGGPYEQYF. CDR3 bases: TGTGCCAGCATGATAATCGGCGGCCCCTACGAGCAGTACTTC.

The V gene is TRBV11-3, the J gene TRBJ2-5; D uncertain. Trimming removed 0 bases from V and 5 bases from J, with 10 bases in between. The V gene's germline CDR1 is SGHNT and CDR2 YENEEA. The CDR3 runs to 14 residues. The CDR3 protein is CASSLDRQAETQYF. As DNA, the CDR3 is TGTGCCAGCAGCTTAGATCGCCAGGCCGAGACCCAGTACTTC.

The chain joins TRBV2 to TRBJ2-7; 9 bases map to TRBD1. V was clipped by 3 bases and J by 6 bases; unmatched bases: 3. Germline V gene lookup returns CDR1 SNHLY and CDR2 FYNNEI. This CDR3 contains 13 residues. CDR3 sequence (DNA): TGTGCCAGCAGTGAGGACAGGGGTGGCGAGCAGTACTTC. Translated, it gives CASSEDRGGEQYF.

The chain is built from TRBV30 and TRBJ1-1; D unresolved. This CDR3 has 14 amino acids. Trimming removed 3 bases at V and 0 bases at J, with 11 bases between. CDR1 GTSNPN and CDR2 SVGIG come from the germline V gene (reference sequence). The CDR3 here is CAWRTRVMNTEAFF. CDR3 DNA sequence: TGTGCCTGGAGAACCAGAGTCATGAACACTGAAGCTTTCTTT.

The V and J genes are TRBV18 and TRBJ1-4; D remains unclear. The V end lost 0 bases, the J end lost 7 bases, and 12 bases lay between the germline ends. Per the germline V gene, CDR1 is KGHSH and CDR2 is LQKENI. This CDR3 comprises 15 residues. CDR3 amino acids: CASSPPAGRSEKLFF. The CDR3 DNA reads TGTGCCAGCTCACCACCAGCCGGAAGGAGTGAAAAACTGTTTTTT.

This clone was observed a few times. The CDR3 loop reads CASSQEINEKLFF. CDR3 coding DNA: TGCGCCAGCAGTCAGGAAATCAATGAAAAACTGTTTTTT. V is TRBV5-1 and J is TRBJ1-4; no definite D call. The ends were cut back, 5 bases at V and 5 bases at J, with 10 bases in the middle. The germline CDR1 and CDR2 sequences are SGHRS and YFSETQ. The CDR3 spans 13 residues.

This chain links TRBV19 with TRBJ1-2; 7 bases are a match to TRBD1. CDR1 is LNHDA and CDR2 is SQIVND in the germline V gene (reference sequence). The CDR3 consists of 14 residues. Trimming took 7 bases from V and 11 from J; bases not matched to a gene: 16. The CDR3 DNA sequence: TGTGCCAGTACCCAGGACAGGCCTCATCTCGATTACACCTTC. Amino acid sequence: CASTQDRPHLDYTF.

The V and J genes are TRBV10-2 and TRBJ2-3, with 9 bases matching TRBD2. The trim removed 7 bases at V and 2 bases at J, leaving 4 bases unmatched. CDR1 and CDR2 (germline): WSHSY, SAAADI. The CDR3 runs to 14 residues. CDR3 amino acids: CASTPGLATDTQYF. The CDR3 nucleotides are TGCGCCAGCACTCCGGGACTAGCCACAGATACGCAGTATTTT.